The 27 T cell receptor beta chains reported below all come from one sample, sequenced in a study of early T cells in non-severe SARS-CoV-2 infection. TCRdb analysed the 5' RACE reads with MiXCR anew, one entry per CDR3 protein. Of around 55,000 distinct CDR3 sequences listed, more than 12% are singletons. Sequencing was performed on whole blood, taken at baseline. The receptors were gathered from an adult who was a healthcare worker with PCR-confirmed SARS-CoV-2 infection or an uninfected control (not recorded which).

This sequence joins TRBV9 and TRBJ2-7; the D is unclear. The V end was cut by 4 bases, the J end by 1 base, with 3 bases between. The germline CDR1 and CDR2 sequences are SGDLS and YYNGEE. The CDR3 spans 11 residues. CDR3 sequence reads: CASSSSYEQYF. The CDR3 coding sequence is TGTGCCAGCAGCTCGTCCTACGAGCAGTACTTC. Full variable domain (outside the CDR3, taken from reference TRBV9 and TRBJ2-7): DSGVTQTPKHLITATGQRVTLRCSPRSGDLSVYWYQQSLDQGLQFLIQYYNGEERAKGNILERFSAQQFPDLHSELNLSSLELGDSALYFCASSSSYEQYFGPGTRLTVT.

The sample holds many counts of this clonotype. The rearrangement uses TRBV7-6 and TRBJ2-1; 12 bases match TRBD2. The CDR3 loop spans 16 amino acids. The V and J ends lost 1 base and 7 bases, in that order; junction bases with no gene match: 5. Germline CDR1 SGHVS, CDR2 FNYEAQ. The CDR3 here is CASSLGLAGVGNEQFF. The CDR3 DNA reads TGTGCCAGCAGCTTAGGACTAGCGGGAGTAGGGAATGAGCAGTTCTTC.

The CDR3 spells CASSSSGTVNEKLFF. In DNA, the CDR3 is TGTGCCAGCAGCTCCTCCGGGACAGTGAATGAAAAACTGTTTTTT. This chain links TRBV28 with TRBJ1-4; 7 positions agree with TRBD1. The ends lost 6 bases at V and 5 bases at J; junction bases unmatched: 9. The CDR3 is made up of 15 amino acids. Germline loops: CDR1 MDHEN, CDR2 SYDVKM.

The CDR3 is CSARHRGHGFNYGYTF. In DNA form, the CDR3 reads TGCAGTGCTAGGCACCGCGGCCATGGATTTAACTATGGCTACACCTTC. The chain combines TRBV20-1 with TRBJ1-2, with unresolved D. V lost 3 bases and J 1 base, leaving 18 bases between the germline ends. Germline loops: CDR1 DFQATT, CDR2 SNEGSKA (reference sequence). This CDR3 is built from 16 residues.

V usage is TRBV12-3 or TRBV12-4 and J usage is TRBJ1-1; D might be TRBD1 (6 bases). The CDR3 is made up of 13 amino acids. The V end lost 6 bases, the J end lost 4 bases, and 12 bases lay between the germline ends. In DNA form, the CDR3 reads TGTGCCAGCAGGCACAGGGAAGGCACTGAAGCTTTCTTT. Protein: CASRHREGTEAFF.

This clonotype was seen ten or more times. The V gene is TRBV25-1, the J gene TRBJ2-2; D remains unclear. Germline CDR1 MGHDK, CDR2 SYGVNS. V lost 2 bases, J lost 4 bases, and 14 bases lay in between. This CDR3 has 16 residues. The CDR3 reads CASSEGVLPGTGELFF. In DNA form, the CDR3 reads TGTGCCAGCAGTGAAGGAGTCCTCCCGGGCACCGGGGAGCTGTTTTTT.

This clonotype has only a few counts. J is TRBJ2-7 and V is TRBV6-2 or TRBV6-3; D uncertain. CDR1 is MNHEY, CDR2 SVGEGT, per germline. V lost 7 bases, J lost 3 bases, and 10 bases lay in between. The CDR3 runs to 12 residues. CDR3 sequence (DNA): TGTGCCAGCATTACCAATATCTACGAGCAGTACTTC. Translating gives CASITNIYEQYF.

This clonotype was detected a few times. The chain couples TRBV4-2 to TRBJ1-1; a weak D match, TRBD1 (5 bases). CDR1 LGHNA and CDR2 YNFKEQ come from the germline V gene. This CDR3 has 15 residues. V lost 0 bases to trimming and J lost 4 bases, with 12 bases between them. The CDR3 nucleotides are TGTGCCAGCAGCCAAGATCCCCAGGGCACCACTGAAGCTTTCTTT. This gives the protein CASSQDPQGTTEAFF.

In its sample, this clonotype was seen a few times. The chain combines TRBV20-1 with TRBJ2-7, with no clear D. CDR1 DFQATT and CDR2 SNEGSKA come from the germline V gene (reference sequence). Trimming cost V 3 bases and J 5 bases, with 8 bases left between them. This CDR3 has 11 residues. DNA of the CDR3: TGCAGTGCTAGGTTGGGCCACGAGCAGTACTTC. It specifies CSARLGHEQYF.

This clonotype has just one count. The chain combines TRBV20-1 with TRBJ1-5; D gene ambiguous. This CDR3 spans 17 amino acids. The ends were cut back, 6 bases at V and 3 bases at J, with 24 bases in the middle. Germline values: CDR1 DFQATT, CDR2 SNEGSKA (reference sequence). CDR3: CSAVPSLSRRNNQPQHF. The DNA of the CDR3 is TGCAGTGCGGTACCCTCCCTGAGTCGGAGAAACAATCAGCCCCAGCATTTT.

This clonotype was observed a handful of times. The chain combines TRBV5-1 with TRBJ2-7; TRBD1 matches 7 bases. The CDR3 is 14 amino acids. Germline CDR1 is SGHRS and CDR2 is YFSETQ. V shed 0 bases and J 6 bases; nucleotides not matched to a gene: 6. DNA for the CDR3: TGCGCCAGCAGCTTGGGGCAGGGGGTAAGCGAGCAGTACTTC. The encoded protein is CASSLGQGVSEQYF.

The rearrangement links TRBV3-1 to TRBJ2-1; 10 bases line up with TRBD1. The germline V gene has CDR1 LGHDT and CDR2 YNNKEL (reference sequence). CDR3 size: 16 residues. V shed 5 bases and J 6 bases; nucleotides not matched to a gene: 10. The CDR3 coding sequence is TGTGCCAGCAGCGCAAGGGGGACAGGGGTCAGCAATGAGCAGTTCTTC. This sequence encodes CASSARGTGVSNEQFF.

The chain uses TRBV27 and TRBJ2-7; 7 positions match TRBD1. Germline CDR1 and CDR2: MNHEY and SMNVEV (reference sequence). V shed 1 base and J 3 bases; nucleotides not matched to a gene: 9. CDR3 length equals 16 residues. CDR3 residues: CASSLFVGDRHYEQYF. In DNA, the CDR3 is TGTGCCAGCAGTTTATTTGTGGGGGACAGACACTACGAGCAGTACTTC.

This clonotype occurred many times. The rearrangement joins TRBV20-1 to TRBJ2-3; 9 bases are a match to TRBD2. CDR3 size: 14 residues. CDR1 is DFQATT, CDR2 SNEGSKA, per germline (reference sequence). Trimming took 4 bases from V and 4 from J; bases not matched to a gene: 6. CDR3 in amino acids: CSANIAGAADTQYF. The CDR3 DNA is TGCAGTGCTAATATAGCGGGGGCCGCAGATACGCAGTATTTT.

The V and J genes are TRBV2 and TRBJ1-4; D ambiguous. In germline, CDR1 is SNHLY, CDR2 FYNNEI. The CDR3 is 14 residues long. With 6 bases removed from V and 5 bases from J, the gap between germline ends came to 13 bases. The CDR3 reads CASRRTDQNEKLFF. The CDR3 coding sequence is TGTGCCAGCAGGAGGACGGACCAAAATGAAAAACTGTTTTTT.

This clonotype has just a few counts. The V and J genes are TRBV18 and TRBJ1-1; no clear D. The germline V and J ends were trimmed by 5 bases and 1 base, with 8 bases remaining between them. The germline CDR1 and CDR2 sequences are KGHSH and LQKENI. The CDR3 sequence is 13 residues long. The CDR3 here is CASSTDGNTEAFF. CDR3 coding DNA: TGTGCCAGCTCAACGGATGGGAACACTGAAGCTTTCTTT.

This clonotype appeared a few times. CDR3 protein: CSARLGNTQETQYF. The CDR3, as DNA: TGCAGTGCTAGGCTGGGGAACACACAAGAGACCCAGTACTTC. The chain is built from TRBV20-1 and TRBJ2-5; D not certain. The V and J ends lost 3 bases and 2 bases respectively, with 13 bases between them. This CDR3 is built from 14 residues. Germline V gene sequence: CDR1 DFQATT, CDR2 SNEGSKA (reference sequence).

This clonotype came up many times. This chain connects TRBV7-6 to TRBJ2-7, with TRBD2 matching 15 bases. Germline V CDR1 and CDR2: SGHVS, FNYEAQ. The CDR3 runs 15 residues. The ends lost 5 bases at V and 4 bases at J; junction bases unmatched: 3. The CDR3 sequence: CASSMGLAGGYEQYF. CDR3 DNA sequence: TGTGCCAGCAGCATGGGACTAGCGGGAGGATACGAGCAGTACTTC.

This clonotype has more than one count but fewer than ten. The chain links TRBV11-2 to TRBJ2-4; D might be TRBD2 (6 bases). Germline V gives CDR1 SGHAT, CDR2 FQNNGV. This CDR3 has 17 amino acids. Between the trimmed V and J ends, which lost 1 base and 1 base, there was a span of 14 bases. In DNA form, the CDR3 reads TGTGCCAGCAGCTTAGTTGGGGCAGGGAGGGCCAAAAACATTCAGTACTTC. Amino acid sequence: CASSLVGAGRAKNIQYF.

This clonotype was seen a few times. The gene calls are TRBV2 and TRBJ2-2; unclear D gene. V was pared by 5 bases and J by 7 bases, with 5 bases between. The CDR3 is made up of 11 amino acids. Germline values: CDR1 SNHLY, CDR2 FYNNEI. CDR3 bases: TGTGCCAGCAGTTACGGCGGGGAGCTGTTTTTT. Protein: CASSYGGELFF.

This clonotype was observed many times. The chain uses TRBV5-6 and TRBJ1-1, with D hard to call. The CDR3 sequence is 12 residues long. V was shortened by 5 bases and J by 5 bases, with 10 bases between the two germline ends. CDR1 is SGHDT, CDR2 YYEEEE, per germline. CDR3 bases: TGTGCCAGCAGTGAACTGGTAACTGAAGCTTTCTTT. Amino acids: CASSELVTEAFF.

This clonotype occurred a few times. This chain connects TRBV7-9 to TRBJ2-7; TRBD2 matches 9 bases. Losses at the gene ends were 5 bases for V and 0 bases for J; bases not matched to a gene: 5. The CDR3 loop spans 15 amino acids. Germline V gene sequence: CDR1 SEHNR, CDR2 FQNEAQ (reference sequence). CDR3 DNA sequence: TGTGCCAGCAGCCCCCTTAGCGGGGGCTCCTACGAGCAGTACTTC. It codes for CASSPLSGGSYEQYF. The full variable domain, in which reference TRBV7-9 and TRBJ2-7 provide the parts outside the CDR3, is DTGVSQNPRHKITKRGQNVTFRCDPISEHNRLYWYRQTLGQGPEFLTYFQNEAQLEKSRLLSDRFSAERPKGSFSTLEIQRTEQGDSAMYLCASSPLSGGSYEQYFGPGTRLTVT.

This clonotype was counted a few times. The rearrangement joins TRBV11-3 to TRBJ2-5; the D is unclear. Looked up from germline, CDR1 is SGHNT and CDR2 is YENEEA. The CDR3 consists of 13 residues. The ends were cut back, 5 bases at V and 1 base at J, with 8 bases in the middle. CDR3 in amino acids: CASSRGVQETQYF. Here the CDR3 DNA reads TGTGCCAGCAGCCGCGGCGTCCAAGAGACCCAGTACTTC.

CDR3 protein: CASSFSSIDSYGYTF. CDR3 DNA sequence: TGTGCCAGCAGTTTTTCCTCCATAGATAGCTATGGCTACACCTTC. The chain carries TRBV12-3 or TRBV12-4 and TRBJ1-2, with D uncertain. V was clipped by 3 bases and J by 4 bases, with 15 bases between them. This CDR3 region has 15 residues.

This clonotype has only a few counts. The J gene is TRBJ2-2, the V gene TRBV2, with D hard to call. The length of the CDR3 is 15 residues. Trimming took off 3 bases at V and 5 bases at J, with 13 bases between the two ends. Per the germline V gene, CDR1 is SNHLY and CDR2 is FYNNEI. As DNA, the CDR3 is TGTGCCAGCAGTGATAGGATCGATGTAACCGGGGAGCTGTTTTTT. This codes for CASSDRIDVTGELFF.

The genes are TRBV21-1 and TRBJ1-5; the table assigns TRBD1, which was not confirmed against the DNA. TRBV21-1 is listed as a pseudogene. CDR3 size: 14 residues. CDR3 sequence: CASSRTSLNQPQHF. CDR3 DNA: TGTGCCAGCAGCAGGACAAGTCTCAATCAGCCCCAGCATTTT.

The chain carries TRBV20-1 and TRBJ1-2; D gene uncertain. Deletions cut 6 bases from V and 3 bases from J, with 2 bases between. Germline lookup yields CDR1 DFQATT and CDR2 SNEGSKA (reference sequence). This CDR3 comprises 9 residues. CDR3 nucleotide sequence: TGCAGTGCGGACTATGGCTACACCTTC. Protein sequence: CSADYGYTF.